Following are 14 T cell receptor beta chains from one sample sequenced in a study of beta chain features in type 1 diabetes. The entirety of the isolated RNA underwent reverse transcription, so expressed TCRB transcripts were sequenced. Sequencing was performed with immunoSEQ multiplex PCR; in TCRdb, only in-frame clones are kept and a portion is missing. The sample records roughly 150,000 clones, 8.5% to 14% being singletons. The specimen sequenced was central memory CD4+ T cells from blood. Source of these receptors: a man between 18 and 29 years old in good health.

The rearrangement links TRBV4-3 to TRBJ1-1; the D gene is possibly TRBD1 (5 bases). V shed 3 bases and J shed 7 bases, with 15 bases lying between them. CDR1 and CDR2 from the germline V gene are LGHNA and YSLEER. There are 14 residues in the CDR3. The CDR3 loop reads CASSQSLGLLEAFF. In nucleotides, the CDR3 is TGCGCCAGCAGCCAGTCTTTGGGGCTCCTTGAAGCTTTCTTT.

The V gene is TRBV4-3, the J gene TRBJ1-2; D ambiguous. CDR1 LGHNA and CDR2 YSLEER come from the germline V gene. CDR3 size: 12 residues. The V and J ends lost 1 base and 2 bases respectively, with 2 bases between them. The CDR3 reads CASSQANYGYTF. CDR3 DNA sequence: TGCGCCAGCAGCCAAGCGAACTATGGCTACACCTTC.

This rearrangement joins TRBV28 to TRBJ1-1; D gene uncertain. The V gene lost 6 bases and the J gene lost 1 base, with 3 bases spanning the gap. Looked up from germline, CDR1 is MDHEN and CDR2 is SYDVKM. The CDR3 is 11 residues long. The CDR3 here is CASRQNTEAFF. CDR3 bases: TGTGCCAGCAGGCAGAACACTGAAGCTTTCTTT. Full variable domain (rest looked up from reference TRBV28 and TRBJ1-1): DVKVTQSSRYLVKRTGEKVFLECVQDMDHENMFWYRQDPGLGLRLIYFSYDVKMKEKGDIPEGYSVSREKKERFSLILESASTNQTSMYLCASRQNTEAFFGQGTRLTVV.

This clone has only a few counts. V usage is TRBV28 and J usage is TRBJ1-5; unclear D gene. The CDR3 spans 12 residues. Trimming took off 8 bases at V and 4 bases at J, with 9 bases between the two ends. Germline CDR1 and CDR2: MDHEN and SYDVKM. In DNA form, the CDR3 reads TGTGCCAGCCCTATCACTAATCAGCCCCAGCATTTT. Its translation is CASPITNQPQHF.

A few counts support this clone. This chain uses TRBV10-3 with TRBJ2-1, with TRBD1 as a possible D gene (5 bases). V was pared by 6 bases and J by 7 bases, with 13 bases between. This CDR3 spans 13 amino acids. The V gene's germline CDR1 is ENHRY and CDR2 SYGVKD. The CDR3 DNA sequence: TGTGCCATCAGGGGGCCACAAATGAATGAGCAGTTCTTC. This sequence encodes CAIRGPQMNEQFF.

This clone has only a few counts. The V call is TRBV10-3, the J call TRBJ2-3; possible D gene TRBD1, 7 bases. This CDR3 spans 14 amino acids. From germline, CDR1 is ENHRY and CDR2 SYGVKD. Trimming left V 6 bases short and J 0 bases short, with 10 bases between. The CDR3 DNA sequence: TGTGCCATCAGGACAGGGACTAGCACAGATACGCAGTATTTT. Amino acid sequence: CAIRTGTSTDTQYF.

This clone was seen a few times. CDR3 sequence: CASTGWRAYEQYF. The CDR3 DNA reads as TGTGCCAGCACCGGTTGGAGGGCCTACGAGCAGTACTTC. J is TRBJ2-7 and V is TRBV28, with D tentatively TRBD2 (6 bases). Germline-derived CDR1 and CDR2 are MDHEN and SYDVKM. V lost 7 bases and J lost 2, with 12 bases in between. This CDR3 spans 13 amino acids.

This clone was seen only a few times. The J gene is TRBJ2-3, the V gene TRBV28; 12 nucleotides line up with TRBD2. After removal of 4 bases from V and 1 base from J, the junction contained 21 bases not matched to a gene. The CDR3 is 22 amino acids. Germline CDR1 reads MDHEN; CDR2 reads SYDVKM. The CDR3 DNA sequence: TGTGCCAGCAGTTCACGCCGCCCAGCTGGGGGGCTAGCGGGAGGGGGCACAGATACGCAGTATTTT. This encodes CASSSRRPAGGLAGGGTDTQYF.

This CDR3 is CAWRDYTVTLGQFF. The CDR3 nucleotides read TGTGCCTGGAGGGATTACACAGTTACCTTGGGGCAGTTCTTC. This chain connects TRBV30 to TRBJ2-1; the D is unclear. The V gene lost 3 bases and the J gene lost 12 bases, with 21 bases spanning the gap. CDR3 length: 14 amino acids. Germline V gene sequence: CDR1 GTSNPN, CDR2 SVGIG (reference sequence).

The J gene is TRBJ2-4, the V gene TRBV19; no firm D call. The CDR3 is 11 amino acids. V was cut by 3 bases and J by 8 bases, with 5 bases left in between. Germline V CDR1 and CDR2: LNHDA, SQIVND (reference sequence). The CDR3 coding sequence is TGTGCCAGTAGTATCGGTGACATTCAGTACTTC. It translates to CASSIGDIQYF.

This clone has more than one count but fewer than ten. CDR3 DNA sequence: TGTGCCAGCAGTTTGTTAAGACCGATGAACACTGAAGCTTTCTTT. It specifies CASSLLRPMNTEAFF. The V and J genes are TRBV28 and TRBJ1-1; no reliable D call. V was cut by 3 bases and J by 0 bases, with 11 bases left in between. Germline loops: CDR1 MDHEN, CDR2 SYDVKM. The length of the CDR3 is 15 residues.

This clone was found a few times. The rearrangement links TRBV4-1 to TRBJ1-3; 7 bases map to TRBD1. Germline V lookup: CDR1 MGHRA, CDR2 YSYEKL. This CDR3 comprises 17 residues. V trimming: 4 bases; J trimming: 1 base; junction bases outside the gene matches: 10. The CDR3 protein is CASSLQGGKESGNTIYF. DNA of the CDR3: TGCGCCAGCAGCCTCCAGGGGGGTAAAGAGTCTGGAAACACCATATATTTT.

This clone was detected a few times. The chain employs TRBV4-2 and TRBJ1-4; TRBD1 is a possible D gene (5 bases). Germline V lookup: CDR1 LGHNA, CDR2 YNFKEQ. V lost 4 bases to trimming and J lost 8 bases, with 17 bases between them. This CDR3 is built from 15 residues. The CDR3 loop is CASSRGDLSEEKLFF. In DNA form, the CDR3 reads TGTGCCAGCAGCCGCGGGGACTTATCTGAGGAAAAACTGTTTTTT.

This clone was seen a handful of times. The CDR3 sequence: CASSSEGDEQYF. The CDR3 DNA reads TGCGCCAGCAGCAGCGAGGGGGACGAGCAGTACTTC. This rearrangement joins TRBV5-1 to TRBJ2-7; D is possibly TRBD1 (6 bases). CDR1 and CDR2 (germline): SGHRS, YFSETQ. The V end lost 4 bases, the J end lost 5 bases, and 10 bases lay between the germline ends. CDR3 size: 12 residues. Filled out from reference TRBV5-1 and TRBJ2-7, the complete variable domain reads KAGVTQTPRYLIKTRGQQVTLSCSPISGHRSVSWYQQTPGQGLQFLFEYFSETQRNKGNFPGRFSGRQFSNSRSEMNVSTLELGDSALYLCASSSEGDEQYFGPGTRLTVT.